These T cell receptor beta chains were read from a single sample in a study of cytomegalovirus exposure and HLA in healthy donors. Data came from immunoSEQ multiplex PCR; TCRdb stores just in-frame clones and leaves some out. The repertoire consists of 150,000 to 200,000 clones, with 80% to 90% occurring once and the leading ten covering approximately 2.4%. The specimen sequenced was PBMCs. The origin of the receptors is a woman between 18 and 30 years old in good health and CMV-seronegative. CDR3s include the opening cysteine and the closing phenylalanine or tryptophan. The size entry is marked missing in some rows and otherwise reads once, few, many or a size class.

j_gene: TRBJ2-3; v_gene: TRBV2; abundance: once; CDR3aa: CASRAGLGTDTQYF
j_gene: TRBJ1-2; v_gene: TRBV9; abundance: .; CDR3aa: CASTPSIPGGGYTF
j_gene: TRBJ1-2; v_gene: TRBV18; abundance: .; CDR3aa: CASSPLSASDGYTF
j_gene: TRBJ1-1; v_gene: TRBV6-4; abundance: .; CDR3aa: CASSEGGVGMNTEAFF
j_gene: TRBJ2-5; v_gene: TRBV7-6; abundance: .; CDR3aa: CASSLAWGDRFQETQYF
j_gene: TRBJ1-1; v_gene: TRBV29-1; abundance: .; CDR3aa: CSARDRPEAFF
j_gene: TRBJ2-1; v_gene: TRBV7-8; abundance: .; CDR3aa: CASSLVAGLYNEQFF
j_gene: TRBJ2-7; v_gene: TRBV7-8; abundance: .; CDR3aa: CASSLNSVSSYEQYF
j_gene: TRBJ1-1; v_gene: TRBV5-4; abundance: .; CDR3aa: CASSLYRQGGVLRASTEAFF
j_gene: TRBJ1-5; v_gene: TRBV4-1; abundance: few; CDR3aa: CASSQESGQIGQPQHF
j_gene: TRBJ1-2; v_gene: TRBV7-2; abundance: .; CDR3aa: CASSQVGQGWEGYTF
j_gene: TRBJ2-2; v_gene: TRBV6-4; abundance: .; CDR3aa: CASSDSGAHTGELFF
j_gene: TRBJ2-1; v_gene: TRBV9; abundance: .; CDR3aa: CASSVRGGDNEQFF
j_gene: TRBJ1-1; v_gene: TRBV19; abundance: once; CDR3aa: CASSYRDRIEAFF
j_gene: TRBJ2-2; v_gene: TRBV6-5; abundance: .; CDR3aa: CASSRGRPNTGELFF
j_gene: TRBJ1-2; v_gene: TRBV19; abundance: .; CDR3aa: CASSIDRGYGYTF
j_gene: TRBJ1-3; v_gene: TRBV2; abundance: .; CDR3aa: CASSEALGRDTIYF
j_gene: TRBJ2-7; v_gene: TRBV30; abundance: .; CDR3aa: CASSRGSYEQYF
j_gene: TRBJ1-1; v_gene: TRBV29-1; abundance: .; CDR3aa: CSVGGPSVNTEAFF
j_gene: TRBJ1-5; v_gene: TRBV7-9; abundance: .; CDR3aa: CASSRDRERPQHF
j_gene: TRBJ2-7; v_gene: TRBV6-6; abundance: once; CDR3aa: CASSYARDSYEQYF
j_gene: TRBJ1-2; v_gene: TRBV4-2; abundance: .; CDR3aa: CASSGHRDGDYGYTF
j_gene: TRBJ2-2; v_gene: TRBV5-1; abundance: .; CDR3aa: CASSWIRRQGFTGELFF
j_gene: TRBJ2-1; v_gene: TRBV15; abundance: few; CDR3aa: CATSREGLAGNEQFF
j_gene: TRBJ1-4; v_gene: TRBV4-2; abundance: .; CDR3aa: CASSPVTEEKLFF
j_gene: TRBJ2-5; v_gene: TRBV4-3; abundance: .; CDR3aa: CASSQGYRGFQETQYF
j_gene: TRBJ1-1; v_gene: TRBV6-5; abundance: .; CDR3aa: CASSYYGGGLITEAFF
j_gene: TRBJ2-7; v_gene: TRBV4-1; abundance: once; CDR3aa: CASSRQYPGLAGPAYEQYF
j_gene: TRBJ2-5; v_gene: TRBV5-6; abundance: once; CDR3aa: CASSSRLAGRETQYF
j_gene: TRBJ2-1; v_gene: TRBV6-6; abundance: .; CDR3aa: CASSYSRYNEQFF
j_gene: TRBJ2-3; v_gene: TRBV19; abundance: .; CDR3aa: CASSMGQGGTDTQYF
j_gene: TRBJ1-5; v_gene: TRBV9; abundance: .; CDR3aa: CASSVTKADRAYSNQPQHF
j_gene: TRBJ2-3; v_gene: TRBV30; abundance: .; CDR3aa: CAWSPRVLSTDTQYF
j_gene: TRBJ2-2; v_gene: TRBV5-6; abundance: .; CDR3aa: CASSLTGSGELFF
j_gene: TRBJ1-2; v_gene: TRBV27; abundance: .; CDR3aa: CASRALGTGTMGYTF
j_gene: TRBJ1-1; v_gene: TRBV5-4; abundance: .; CDR3aa: CASSPGQDTEAFF
j_gene: TRBJ1-2; v_gene: TRBV5-1; abundance: .; CDR3aa: CASSSEGQGHYGYTF
j_gene: TRBJ1-4; v_gene: TRBV7-2; abundance: once; CDR3aa: CASSNGRGGAANEKLFF
j_gene: TRBJ1-2; v_gene: TRBV4-1; abundance: .; CDR3aa: CASSQDLIGQGGGYTF
j_gene: TRBJ1-2; v_gene: TRBV27; abundance: .; CDR3aa: CASSLRTGLHYGYTF
j_gene: TRBJ1-3; v_gene: TRBV10-3; abundance: .; CDR3aa: CAISEKMTGSSGNTIYF
j_gene: TRBJ1-1; v_gene: TRBV7-9; abundance: .; CDR3aa: CASSLQGKTLKNTEAFF
j_gene: TRBJ2-7; v_gene: TRBV10-3; abundance: .; CDR3aa: CAISLTSGEISYEQYF
j_gene: TRBJ2-1; v_gene: TRBV7-2; abundance: once; CDR3aa: CASSLLAGLNEQFF
j_gene: TRBJ2-3; v_gene: TRBV5-1; abundance: .; CDR3aa: CASSPPVETTDTQYF
j_gene: TRBJ2-3; v_gene: TRBV2; abundance: .; CDR3aa: CALASGRGADTQYF
j_gene: TRBJ1-2; v_gene: TRBV5-1; abundance: once; CDR3aa: CASSSRGQGAEGYTF
j_gene: TRBJ2-7; v_gene: TRBV7-2; abundance: .; CDR3aa: CASLQGLGYEQYF
j_gene: TRBJ2-7; v_gene: TRBV2; abundance: .; CDR3aa: CASSESQATYEQYF
j_gene: TRBJ1-5; v_gene: TRBV5-1; abundance: .; CDR3aa: CASSLGPSSPQHF
j_gene: TRBJ1-2; v_gene: TRBV18; abundance: .; CDR3aa: CASSPAGTDYGYTF
j_gene: TRBJ1-4; v_gene: TRBV5-1; abundance: .; CDR3aa: CASSLEGGAGEKLFF